This T cell receptor (beta chain) stems from a study of beta chain features in type 1 diabetes. This clone was counted a few times. Reverse transcribing all isolated RNA meant expressed TCRB transcripts were sequenced. Average reads for naive, central memory and regulatory T cell samples were several million. Measured with immunoSEQ multiplex PCR; TCRdb has only the in-frame clones, and not every one. In the table there are around 180,000 clones, 13% of which are singletons. The material sequenced was central memory CD4+ T cells from blood. This sequence originates from a woman aged 18-29 years in good health.

The CDR3: CASSLTGLNQPQHF. The CDR3 DNA reads as TGTGCCAGCAGCTTGACAGGTCTCAATCAGCCCCAGCATTTT. This chain joins TRBV7-8 and TRBJ1-5; D may be TRBD1 (6 bases). Trimming cost V 3 bases and J 3 bases, with 9 bases left between them. The CDR3 length is 14 residues. Looked up from germline, CDR1 is SGHVS and CDR2 is FQNEAQ.